This TCR beta chain is from a study of cytomegalovirus exposure and HLA in healthy donors. Regarding the study as a whole: Reports indicated that the classifier achieved high specificity and sensitivity in diagnosing cytomegalovirus status. Usually a TCR sequence was rare, but some public TCRs were found in many donors. Clusters of TCRs from the first cohort tended to co-occur in the 120 or so validation repertoires (as a later analysis found).

The repertoire was sequenced with immunoSEQ multiplex PCR; TCRdb's copy has only in-frame clones and lacks some. The table has over 100,000 clones, 89% seen once. This clone was counted between two and nine times. What it binds is unknown. The length of the CDR3 is 16 residues. From germline, CDR1 is MRHNA and CDR2 SNTAGT. V lost 5 bases, J lost 2 bases, and 18 bases lay in between. Among the 100 to 150 subjects of the validation cohort, separate from the 666-subject first cohort, were the donors. The sequence was collected from a woman aged 18-29 years in good health and CMV-seronegative. The chain is built from TRBV6-4 and TRBJ2-5, with D possibly TRBD1 on 7 matching bases. The sample taken for sequencing was PBMCs. CDR3 DNA: TGTGCCAGCAGTCCGACGGGGGCAGGGGGACAAGAGACCCAGTACTTC. Encoded protein: CASSPTGAGGQETQYF.